The 17 T cell receptor beta chains below were found in one sample sequenced in a study of beta chain features in type 1 diabetes. The investigators reverse transcribed all of the isolated RNA, so they sequenced expressed TCRB transcripts. Produced via immunoSEQ multiplex PCR; TCRdb's table is partial and in-frame only. This table holds more than 350,000 clones, about an eighth found once. The sequencing input was naive CD4+ T cells from blood. The receptors originated from a woman aged 18-29 years in good health.

The chain has TRBV7-9 and TRBJ2-7; 9 nucleotides match TRBD1. CDR1 and CDR2 from the germline V gene are SEHNR and FQNEAQ (reference sequence). Trimming removed 5 bases from V and 2 bases from J; junction bases left unmatched: 7. CDR3 size: 15 residues. CDR3 residues: CASSPGTGITYEQYV. The CDR3 region has the DNA TGTGCCAGCAGCCCAGGGACAGGGATAACCTACGAGCAGTACGTC.

The chain employs TRBV1 and TRBJ2-7; the table's D call TRBD2 went unverified against the DNA. TRBV1 is noted as a pseudogene. The CDR3 has 17 residues. CDR3 nucleotide sequence: TGCACCAGCAGCCAATTGGGACTAGCGGGAGCAGTCTACGAGCAGTACTTC. This encodes CTSSQLGLAGAVYEQYF.

This clone was picked up a small number of times. The chain couples TRBV6-1 to TRBJ2-2; D possibly corresponds to TRBD1 (5 bases). Germline-derived CDR1 and CDR2 are MNHNS and SASEGT. Trimming shortened V by 8 bases and J by 5 bases, and 12 bases separated the two germline ends. The CDR3 consists of 13 residues. In DNA form, the CDR3 reads TGTGCCAGCTCTTACAGGCAAACCGGGGAGCTGTTTTTT. The encoded protein is CASSYRQTGELFF.

This clone was counted between two and nine times. The J gene is TRBJ1-1, the V gene TRBV7-9; no definite D call. Germline-derived CDR1 and CDR2 are SEHNR and FQNEAQ (reference sequence). CDR3 size: 11 residues. Trimming shortened V by 4 bases and J by 3 bases, and 3 bases separated the two germline ends. CDR3 nucleotides: TGTGCCAGCAGCTACGACACTGAAGCTTTCTTT. Its protein is CASSYDTEAFF.

V and J are TRBV2 and TRBJ2-1; 7 positions match TRBD1. After removal of 6 bases from V and 2 bases from J, the junction contained 4 bases not matched to a gene. CDR3 length: 14 amino acids. The V gene's germline CDR1 is SNHLY and CDR2 FYNNEI. The CDR3 DNA sequence: TGTGCCAGCAGGACGGACAGGACCTACAATGAGCAGTTCTTC. It codes for CASRTDRTYNEQFF.

This clone was detected only once. V usage is TRBV30 and J usage is TRBJ2-7, with D maybe TRBD2 (6 bases). The CDR3 sequence is 16 residues long. Germline lookup yields CDR1 GTSNPN and CDR2 SVGIG (reference sequence). V was cut by 2 bases and J by 6 bases, with 23 bases left in between. The CDR3 nucleotides read TGTGCCTGGAGTCCGCCGATAGCGGCTCCACCCAGCGAGCAGTACTTC. Translation: CAWSPPIAAPPSEQYF.

The V call is TRBV13, the J call TRBJ2-6; no definite D call. The CDR3 consists of 13 residues. The V end lost 8 bases, the J end lost 1 base, and 6 bases lay between the germline ends. Germline CDR1 and CDR2: PRHDT and FYEKMQ (reference sequence). CDR3 nucleotides: TGTGCCAGCCGCCGGTCTGGGGCCAACGTCCTGACTTTC. Translating it yields CASRRSGANVLTF. The full variable domain, with the rest looked up from reference TRBV13 and TRBJ2-6, is AAGVIQSPRHLIKEKRETATLKCYPIPRHDTVYWYQQGPGQDPQFLISFYEKMQSDKGSIPDRFSAQQFSDYHSELNMSSLELGDSALYFCASRRSGANVLTFGAGSRLTVL.

The rearrangement links TRBV19 to TRBJ2-7; D might be TRBD1 (5 bases). Germline assignment: CDR1 LNHDA and CDR2 SQIVND (reference sequence). There are 15 residues in the CDR3. V was trimmed by 6 bases and J by 2 bases, leaving 17 bases between them. This CDR3 reads CASSTGRGSTYEQYF. In DNA, the CDR3 is TGTGCCAGTAGCACCGGTAGGGGCTCGACCTACGAGCAGTACTTC.

The rearrangement uses TRBV28 and TRBJ2-5, with TRBD2 as a possible D gene (5 bases). V was pared by 6 bases and J by 2 bases, with 10 bases between. This CDR3 spans 13 amino acids. The germline V gene encodes CDR1 MDHEN and CDR2 SYDVKM. CDR3 in amino acids: CASRPLVQETQYF. Written as DNA, the CDR3 is TGTGCCAGCAGGCCACTAGTACAAGAGACCCAGTACTTC.

This clone was picked up a small number of times. The genes are TRBV2 and TRBJ1-3; D remains ambiguous. There are 14 residues in the CDR3. Germline assignment: CDR1 SNHLY and CDR2 FYNNEI. Trimming stripped 7 bases from V and 2 bases from J, with 12 bases between. CDR3 nucleotide sequence: TGTGCCAGCATTAGGAACGAGGCTGGAAACACCATATATTTT. This sequence encodes CASIRNEAGNTIYF.

The table lists this clone with a few counts. The chain is built from TRBV7-9 and TRBJ2-7, with TRBD2 identical over 7 bases. From germline, CDR1 is SEHNR and CDR2 FQNEAQ (reference sequence). CDR3 length: 16 amino acids. With 7 bases clipped from V and 2 bases from J, the junction kept 14 bases outside the gene matches. CDR3 nucleotide sequence: TGTGCCAGCACCGGGAGGAATGGGGGACTGGCCTACGAGCAGTACTTC. It specifies CASTGRNGGLAYEQYF.

The V call is TRBV5-1, the J call TRBJ1-5, with TRBD1 matching 7 bases. CDR1 and CDR2 (germline): SGHRS, YFSETQ. There are 14 residues in the CDR3. The V gene end was trimmed by 4 bases and the J gene end by 3 bases; junction bases not matched to a gene: 4. The CDR3: CASSPGTDNQPQHF. The CDR3 DNA reads TGCGCCAGCAGCCCCGGGACAGACAATCAGCCCCAGCATTTT.

The CDR3 is CASSPGGPQDEQFF. Written as DNA, the CDR3 is TGTGCCAGCAGCCCGGGAGGGCCCCAAGATGAGCAGTTCTTC. V is TRBV11-3 and J is TRBJ2-1; TRBD2 agrees at 8 bases. V was clipped by 5 bases and J by 8 bases; unmatched bases: 8. The germline V gene encodes CDR1 SGHNT and CDR2 YENEEA. The CDR3 has 14 amino acids.

The rearrangement uses TRBV15 and TRBJ1-6, with D perhaps TRBD1 (6 bases). The V end lost 2 bases, the J end lost 9 bases, and 14 bases lay between the germline ends. The CDR3 covers 15 residues. The germline V gene encodes CDR1 LNHNV and CDR2 YYDKDF (reference sequence). CDR3 sequence: CATSRRTGTGSPLHF. The CDR3 coding sequence is TGTGCCACCAGCAGACGTACAGGGACGGGTTCACCCCTCCACTTT.

The chain combines TRBV18 with TRBJ1-4; 7 positions agree with TRBD1. The germline V gene encodes CDR1 KGHSH and CDR2 LQKENI. The CDR3 runs 14 residues. V trimming: 6 bases; J trimming: 6 bases; junction bases outside the gene matches: 7. CDR3 nucleotides: TGTGCCAGCTCCTGGACAGGAGATTATGAAAAACTGTTTTTT. Translated: CASSWTGDYEKLFF.

The chain has TRBV7-2 and TRBJ2-7; possibly TRBD1 for D (6 bases). Trimming removed 1 base from V and 3 bases from J, with 13 bases in between. CDR1 and CDR2 (germline): SGHTA, FQGNSA. The CDR3 extends over 15 amino acids. The CDR3 region has the DNA TGTGCCAGCAGCTTAGGGACAGCCGAAATCTACGAGCAGTACGTC. Protein sequence: CASSLGTAEIYEQYV.

The CDR3 DNA is TGTGCCATCTCACGCCTTGGGGGAATCGAGACCCAGTACTTC. Its translation: CAISRLGGIETQYF. The J gene is TRBJ2-5, the V gene TRBV10-3, with D perhaps TRBD1 or TRBD2 (5 bases each). The CDR3 has 14 amino acids. Germline V CDR1 and CDR2: ENHRY, SYGVKD. Trimming cost V 8 bases and J 5 bases, with 18 bases left between them.